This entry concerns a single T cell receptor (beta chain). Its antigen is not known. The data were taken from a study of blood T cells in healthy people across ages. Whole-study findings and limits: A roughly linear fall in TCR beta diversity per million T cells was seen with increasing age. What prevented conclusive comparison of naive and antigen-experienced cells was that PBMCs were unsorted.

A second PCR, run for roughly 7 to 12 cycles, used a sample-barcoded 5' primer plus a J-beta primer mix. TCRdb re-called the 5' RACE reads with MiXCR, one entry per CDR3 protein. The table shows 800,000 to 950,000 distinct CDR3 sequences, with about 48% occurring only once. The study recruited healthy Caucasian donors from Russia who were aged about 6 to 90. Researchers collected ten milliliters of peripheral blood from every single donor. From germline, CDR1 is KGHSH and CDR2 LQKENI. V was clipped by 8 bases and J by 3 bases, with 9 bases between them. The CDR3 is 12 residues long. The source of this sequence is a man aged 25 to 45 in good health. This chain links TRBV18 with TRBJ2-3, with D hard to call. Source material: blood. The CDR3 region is CASALATDTQYF. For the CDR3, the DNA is TGTGCCAGCGCACTGGCAACAGATACGCAGTATTTT.